Following are 18 T cell receptor beta chains from one sample sequenced in a study of T-cell reconstitution after alpha-beta-depleted transplantation in children. During its preparation, the TCRbeta library received unique molecular identifiers. MiXCR, applied by TCRdb to the PCR reads, yields one record per CDR3 protein. The sample carries 700,000 to 950,000 distinct CDR3 sequences, 15% to 20% recorded once. The specimen comprised PBMCs, mostly from graft donor cells, sampled 360 days after TCRalphabeta/CD19-depleted stem cell transplant. The source of these receptors is a male patient younger than 18 who had a stem cell transplant for acute lymphoblastic leukemia, so the T cells may come from the graft donor.

The table lists this clonotype with a few counts. The CDR3 sequence: CASRPQTGADPTDTQYF. In nucleotides, the CDR3 is TGTGCCAGCAGGCCTCAGACAGGGGCAGATCCCACAGATACGCAGTATTTT. The chain is built from TRBV12-3 or TRBV12-4 and TRBJ2-3; 8 bases fit TRBD1. The CDR3 contains 17 residues. V lost 6 bases, J lost 2 bases, and 13 bases stayed unmatched.

The rearrangement links TRBV12-3 or TRBV12-4 to TRBJ1-4; maybe TRBD1 (5 bases). Trimming cost V 6 bases and J 0 bases, with 14 bases left between them. CDR3 length: 16 residues. CDR3 sequence (DNA): TGTGCCAGCAGCCATGACAGAATTGCAACTAATGAAAAACTGTTTTTT. It encodes CASSHDRIATNEKLFF.

The chain uses TRBV27 and TRBJ2-7; 11 nucleotides align to TRBD2. Germline-derived CDR1 and CDR2 are MNHEY and SMNVEV (reference sequence). Losses at the gene ends were 5 bases for V and 0 bases for J; bases not matched to a gene: 9. CDR3 size: 17 residues. The CDR3 DNA sequence: TGTGCCAGCAGTCCCCCTCCGACTAGCGGGAACTCCTACGAGCAGTACTTC. This codes for CASSPPPTSGNSYEQYF.

This clonotype was found many times. The chain combines TRBV20-1 with TRBJ2-7; 8 bases align to TRBD1. This CDR3 has 12 residues. V dropped 3 bases and J dropped 2; count of bases not matched to a gene: 0. CDR1 is DFQATT, CDR2 SNEGSKA, per germline (reference sequence). The CDR3 DNA sequence: TGCAGTGCTAGGGACAGGGCCTACGAGCAGTACTTC. It is translated as CSARDRAYEQYF.

This clonotype was found a few times. The V call is TRBV29-1, the J call TRBJ2-3; either TRBD1 or TRBD2 may supply D (6 bases each). The V gene lost 4 bases and the J gene lost 4 bases, with 12 bases spanning the gap. Germline V gene data show CDR1 as SQVTM and CDR2 as ANQGSEA. The CDR3 is made up of 13 amino acids. The CDR3 here is CSVARGRSDTQYF. Here the CDR3 DNA reads TGCAGCGTTGCTCGGGGGCGTTCAGATACGCAGTATTTT.

Written as DNA, the CDR3 is TGCGCCAGCAGCTCGGACTGGCGCTCTGGGGCCAACGTCCTGACTTTC. Protein product: CASSSDWRSGANVLTF. The chain joins TRBV5-1 to TRBJ2-6, with D perhaps matching TRBD2 (5 bases). CDR3 length: 16 residues. V lost 3 bases and J 0 bases, leaving 10 bases between the germline ends. CDR1 and CDR2 (germline): SGHRS, YFSETQ. The variable domain in full, completed from reference TRBV5-1 and TRBJ2-6, reads KAGVTQTPRYLIKTRGQQVTLSCSPISGHRSVSWYQQTPGQGLQFLFEYFSETQRNKGNFPGRFSGRQFSNSRSEMNVSTLELGDSALYLCASSSDWRSGANVLTFGAGSRLTVL.

The gene calls are TRBV10-3 and TRBJ2-7, with TRBD2 matching over 10 bases. The V and J ends lost 5 bases and 6 bases, in that order; junction bases with no gene match: 1. Looked up from germline, CDR1 is ENHRY and CDR2 is SYGVKD. The CDR3 is 12 residues long. CDR3 coding DNA: TGTGCCATCAGTTCTAGCGGGAGCGAGCAGTACTTC. It encodes CAISSSGSEQYF.

The V call is TRBV10-3, the J call TRBJ2-1, with TRBD2 as a possible D gene (7 bases). V shed 6 bases and J shed 0 bases, with 18 bases lying between them. CDR3 length: 17 residues. CDR1 is ENHRY, CDR2 SYGVKD, per germline. CDR3 sequence reads: CAIRGGGRGISYNEQFF. CDR3 bases: TGTGCCATCAGGGGAGGGGGGAGGGGCATCTCCTACAATGAGCAGTTCTTC.

This clonotype was counted at least ten times. The chain combines TRBV12-3 or TRBV12-4 with TRBJ2-1; TRBD1 might be the D (7 bases). V shed 5 bases and J shed 6 bases, with 17 bases lying between them. The CDR3 covers 15 residues. The CDR3 DNA follows: TGTGCCAGCAGTCCCAGGGGGGTCGTTGCCAATGAGCAGTTCTTC. This encodes CASSPRGVVANEQFF.

This clonotype has only a few counts. The rearrangement uses TRBV29-1 and TRBJ2-7, with D possibly TRBD1 on 6 matching bases. The V and J ends lost 3 bases and 0 bases respectively, with 18 bases between them. The CDR3 runs to 16 residues. Germline CDR1 reads SQVTM; CDR2 reads ANQGSEA. The DNA of the CDR3 is TGCAGCGTTGAGGATCCGGACAGACTTAGCTCCTACGAGCAGTACTTC. As protein: CSVEDPDRLSSYEQYF.

This clonotype has only a few counts. The J gene is TRBJ2-7, the V gene TRBV27, with 11 bases identical to TRBD2. Per the germline V gene, CDR1 is MNHEY and CDR2 is SMNVEV (reference sequence). V gave up 4 bases and J gave up 6 bases; unmatched junction bases: 5. The CDR3 is 14 residues long. The DNA for the CDR3 is TGTGCCAGCAGTTCGGGACTAGCGGTTTCCGAGCAGTACTTC. Encoded protein: CASSSGLAVSEQYF.

The chain joins TRBV5-5 to TRBJ2-3, with 8 bases identical to TRBD1. V was pared by 5 bases and J by 6 bases, with 8 bases of the junction left unmatched. The CDR3 loop spans 14 amino acids. Germline assignment: CDR1 SGHKS and CDR2 YYEKEE (reference sequence). The CDR3 reads CASRRDRSVDTQYF. CDR3 nucleotides: TGTGCCAGCAGGAGGGACAGGTCGGTGGATACGCAGTATTTT.

The chain has TRBV6-2 or TRBV6-3 and TRBJ2-1, with 8 bases that match TRBD2. The V gene end was trimmed by 0 bases and the J gene end by 7 bases; junction bases not matched to a gene: 5. Germline-derived CDR1 and CDR2 are MNHEY and SVGEGT. This CDR3 spans 15 amino acids. The DNA of the CDR3 is TGTGCCAGCAGTTACTCCCTAGCGGGTTGGAATGAGCAGTTCTTC. The encoded protein is CASSYSLAGWNEQFF.

J is TRBJ2-1 and V is TRBV2, with 7 bases fitting TRBD2. V lost 5 bases, J lost 15 bases, and 10 bases stayed unmatched. CDR3 length equals 12 residues. Germline CDR1 and CDR2: SNHLY and FYNNEI. The CDR3 is CASSRLASFSFF. The CDR3 nucleotides are TGTGCCAGCAGTCGACTAGCCTCTTTCTCGTTCTTC. Combining the CDR3 with reference TRBV2 and TRBJ2-1 gives the whole variable domain EPEVTQTPSHQVTQMGQEVILRCVPISNHLYFYWYRQILGQKVEFLVSFYNNEISEKSEIFDDQFSVERPDGSNFTLKIRSTKLEDSAMYFCASSRLASFSFFGPGTRLTVL.

The rearrangement uses TRBV7-9 and TRBJ2-5, with D perhaps given as TRBD1 or TRBD2 (6 bases each). The germline CDR1 and CDR2 sequences are SEHNR and FQNEAQ (reference sequence). This CDR3 spans 14 amino acids. V dropped 5 bases and J dropped 3 bases, with 13 bases sitting between them. As DNA, the CDR3 is TGTGCCAGCAGCGTAAGGGGGAGGAAAGAGACCCAGTACTTC. This encodes CASSVRGRKETQYF.

This clonotype was found a few times. J is TRBJ2-2 and V is TRBV5-1; D is unresolved. V was clipped by 0 bases and J by 7 bases, with 13 bases between them. The CDR3 totals 15 residues. Germline assignment: CDR1 SGHRS and CDR2 YFSETQ. The CDR3 nucleotides read TGCGCCAGCAGCTTGGGGTCCCGACTCGGCGGGGAGCTGTTTTTT. Translating gives CASSLGSRLGGELFF.

This clonotype was counted a few times. The chain couples TRBV12-3 or TRBV12-4 to TRBJ2-7; 9 nucleotides match TRBD1. V lost 2 bases, J lost 7 bases, and 9 bases stayed unmatched. The CDR3 runs 15 residues. DNA of the CDR3: TGTGCCAGCAGTTTAAATACAGGGGGCGCCTGGGAGCAGTACTTC. It translates to CASSLNTGGAWEQYF.

Many counts were recorded for this clonotype. The chain has TRBV5-1 and TRBJ2-1; a possible D gene is TRBD1 (6 bases). The CDR3 extends over 16 amino acids. V lost 0 bases and J 4 bases, leaving 14 bases between the germline ends. The germline V gene encodes CDR1 SGHRS and CDR2 YFSETQ. For the CDR3, the DNA is TGCGCCAGCAGCTTGGGGGGGTCTACAGGGTACAATGAGCAGTTCTTC. As protein: CASSLGGSTGYNEQFF. Full variable domain (rest looked up from reference TRBV5-1 and TRBJ2-1): KAGVTQTPRYLIKTRGQQVTLSCSPISGHRSVSWYQQTPGQGLQFLFEYFSETQRNKGNFPGRFSGRQFSNSRSEMNVSTLELGDSALYLCASSLGGSTGYNEQFFGPGTRLTVL.